The T cell receptor (beta chain) under discussion was sequenced for a study of shared clonotypes between healthy human individuals. Sequenced by immunoSEQ multiplex PCR; TCRdb stores in-frame clones only, minus some. The sample yields some 79,000 clones, about 65% seen once. The CDR3 consists of 13 residues. The ends were cut back, 10 bases at V and 5 bases at J, with 16 bases in the middle. Per the germline V gene, CDR1 is MGHDK and CDR2 is SYGVNS. The V call is TRBV25-1, the J call TRBJ2-3; maybe TRBD1 (7 bases). Sequencing was performed on memory CD8+ T cells sorted from blood. As to subset: CD45RO+ cells pooled with CCR7-negative TemRA cells. The clonotype originates from a man aged 25 to 45 in good health. DNA of the CDR3: TGTGCCACGCAGGGGGGCTCGCAAGATACGCAGTATTTT. Translation: CATQGGSQDTQYF.